A single TCR beta chain is shown here with its context. The sample is drawn from a study of T cell changes during pregnancy in multiple sclerosis. The V gene lost 6 bases and the J gene lost 3 bases, with 17 bases spanning the gap. Germline V lookup: CDR1 SGHTA, CDR2 FQGNSA. This CDR3 region has 15 residues. The table came from immunoSEQ multiplex PCR; TCRdb's copy has only in-frame clones and leaves some out. The sample has about 54,000 clones; 80% to 95% are singletons. The rearrangement uses TRBV7-2 and TRBJ2-5; weak D call: TRBD2 (6 bases). This TCR derives from a female donor in good health, enrolled as a control in a pregnancy study. Source: peripheral blood, taken after pregnancy. The CDR3 DNA reads as TGTGCCAGCAGTCCCTATCTAGCGAAGAAAGAGACCCAGTACTTC. It yields the protein CASSPYLAKKETQYF.